Listed below are T cell receptor beta chains from one sample, sequenced in a study of T cell repertoires in cytomegalovirus infection. TCRdb processed the reads anew with MiXCR; each CDR3 protein has one entry. Of nearly 550,000 distinct CDR3 sequences listed, more than 15% are singletons. The sequenced sample was CD8+ T cells from PBMCs. Receptors originate from a human donor in good health (CMV status not recorded). Some clones in this sample may be carry-over from other donors' samples. Both conserved end residues are part of each CDR3. Each record gives: clone size, V gene, J gene, D gene, CDR3 length, CDR3 DNA, CDR3 protein. A D gene is named only where the DNA matches it firmly. Some rows have no size entry. The others give once, few or many, or a class for an expanded clone.

>many|TRBV11-1|TRBJ2-7|TRBD2|15
TGTGCCAGCAGGCCTTCCGGGACTAGTATCTACGAGCAGTACTTC
CASRPSGTSIYEQYF
>many|TRBV7-2|TRBJ2-5|.|15
TGTGCCAGCAGCTTGGGTCTGGAGGGCGAGGAGACCCAGTACTTC
CASSLGLEGEETQYF
>few|TRBV7-2|TRBJ1-6|TRBD1|15
TGTGCCAGCAGCTCAGGGACAGGGCATAATTCACCCCTCCACTTT
CASSSGTGHNSPLHF
>.|TRBV7-8|TRBJ2-7|.|14
TGTGCCAGCAGCTGGTACACCACTTGCGACGAGCAGGACTTC
CASSWYTTCDEQDF
>few|TRBV9|TRBJ2-7|.|13
TGTGCCAGCAGCGTAGAGGTTTTGACCGAGCAGTACTTC
CASSVEVLTEQYF
>few|TRBV5-4|TRBJ1-1|.|12
TGTGCCAGCAGCTTATCCTCAAATGAAGCTTTCTTT
CASSLSSNEAFF
>few|TRBV6-8|TRBJ2-7|TRBD1|16
TGTGCCAGCAGTTACTTAACCGGGACAGGGCTCTACGAGCAGTACTTC
CASSYLTGTGLYEQYF
>.|TRBV20-1|TRBJ1-1|.|13
TGCAGTGCTAGAATATTGGGGGGCACTGAAGCTTTCTTT
CSARILGGTEAFF
>many|TRBV7-9|TRBJ2-7|TRBD1|15
TGTGCCAGCAGTCTAGGGGACAGGGGGCCGTACGAGCAGTACTTC
CASSLGDRGPYEQYF
>many|TRBV14|TRBJ2-6|TRBD2|20
TGTGCCAGCAGCCCACGGACTAGCGGGAGGGCTAGCTCTGGGGCCAACGTCCTGACTTTC
CASSPRTSGRASSGANVLTF
>many|TRBV7-9|TRBJ2-1|TRBD2|17
TGTGCCAGCAGCTTGGGACTAGGGGTCCGCTCCTACAATGAGCAGTTCTTC
CASSLGLGVRSYNEQFF
>few|TRBV5-5|TRBJ2-3|.|14
TGTGCCAGCAGCTGGGGAACAGGAAAAGATACGCAGTATTTT
CASSWGTGKDTQYF
>.|TRBV19|TRBJ1-1|.|14
TGTGCCAGTATCCCCCGGGAGGGGAACACTGAAGCTTTCTTT
CASIPREGNTEAFF
>.|TRBV2|TRBJ2-5|.|12
TGTGCCTCCGGTGGGGGCCAAGAGACCCAGTACTTC
CASGGGQETQYF
>few|TRBV6-1|TRBJ2-5|TRBD1|13
TGTGCCAGCAGGGAAGGACAGGCAGAGACCCAGTACTTC
CASREGQAETQYF
>.|TRBV7-9|TRBJ1-2|.|15
TGTGCCAGCAGCTACGTAGAGGGGGGACCCTATGGCTACACCTTC
CASSYVEGGPYGYTF
>.|TRBV10-2|TRBJ2-7|TRBD2|13
TGCGCCAGCAGTACGGGACTAGTTTACGAGCAGTACTTC
CASSTGLVYEQYF
>few|TRBV5-4|TRBJ2-7|TRBD1|16
TGTGCCAGCAGTCCGCCCGGGGACAGGGGTACCTACGAGCAGTACTTC
CASSPPGDRGTYEQYF
>many|TRBV12-3/TRBV12-4|TRBJ1-6|TRBD1|14
TGTGCCAGCAGTGGGACAGCATCTAATTCACCCCTCCACTTT
CASSGTASNSPLHF
>many|TRBV4-1|TRBJ2-1|TRBD1|17
TGCGCCAGCAGCCAAGATTCGGGACAGGGGGCTTACAATGAGCAGTTCTTC
CASSQDSGQGAYNEQFF
>many|TRBV7-9|TRBJ2-1|TRBD1|17
TGTGCCAGCACTATTCCGGAGGGGGACAGGGTAAGCAATGAGCAGTTCTTC
CASTIPEGDRVSNEQFF
>many|TRBV12-3/TRBV12-4|TRBJ2-7|TRBD2|12
TGTGCCGGTTCTAGCGGGGCCTCCGAGCAGTACTTC
CAGSSGASEQYF
>.|TRBV27|TRBJ2-7|.|15
TGTGCCAGCAGTCCAGATGGGGCGCGGATTTACGAGCAGTACTTC
CASSPDGARIYEQYF
>many|TRBV7-2|TRBJ2-7|.|11
TGTGCCAGCAGCTCGCTAGGAGAGCAGTACTTC
CASSSLGEQYF
>few|TRBV5-1|TRBJ2-7|TRBD1|15
TGCGCCAGCAGCGTACCGGGACAGGGGGGGTACGAGCAGTACTTC
CASSVPGQGGYEQYF
>many|TRBV7-3|TRBJ2-3|TRBD2|16
TGTGCCAGCAGTTTAGCGGGAGGGCGGGGCACAGATACGCAGTATTTT
CASSLAGGRGTDTQYF
>.|TRBV7-2|TRBJ1-4|.|14
TGTGCTAGCAGCCTACGCCCCTTGCGGGAAAAACTGTTTTTT
CASSLRPLREKLFF
>many|TRBV7-3|TRBJ2-5|.|14
TGTGCCAGCAGCTTAGGAGGCAGCGGGGAGACCCAGTACTTC
CASSLGGSGETQYF
>.|TRBV10-3|TRBJ2-7|TRBD1|15
TGTGCCATCAGGACCCCGGGACAGGGTACACACGAGCAGTACTTC
CAIRTPGQGTHEQYF
>many|TRBV12-3/TRBV12-4|TRBJ2-1|.|14
TGTGCCAGCAGCCCCGGGACAATGGGAAATGAGCAGTTCTTC
CASSPGTMGNEQFF
>few|TRBV7-3|TRBJ2-5|.|13
TGTGCCAGCAGCTTGGGTACCCAAGAGACCCAGTACTTC
CASSLGTQETQYF
>many|TRBV20-1|TRBJ2-7|.|14
TGCAGTGCTAGGGTCTTGGACGGCCACTACGAGCAGTACTTC
CSARVLDGHYEQYF
>few|TRBV9|TRBJ2-1|.|15
TGTGCCAGCAGCGGCGGCTATGCCGTACACAATGAGCAGTTCTTC
CASSGGYAVHNEQFF
>many|TRBV7-8|TRBJ2-3|.|15
TGTGCCAGCAGCCTAGGGGCCGAGGGCACAGATACGCAGTATTTT
CASSLGAEGTDTQYF
>.|TRBV27|TRBJ2-7|TRBD2|14
TGTGCCAGCCTAAGGACTAGCGGGGCCAGAGAGCAGTACTTC
CASLRTSGAREQYF
>many|TRBV12-3/TRBV12-4|TRBJ2-1|.|14
TGTGCCAGCAGCCAACGTTCCAGGGGCTATGAGCAGTTCTTC
CASSQRSRGYEQFF
>many|TRBV11-1|TRBJ1-1|.|15
TGTGCCAGCAGCCTGCAGGACACTATGAACACTGAAGCTTTCTTT
CASSLQDTMNTEAFF
>many|TRBV7-8|TRBJ1-5|.|15
TGTGCCAGCAGCTTAGAAACAGGTCACAATCAGCCCCAGCATTTT
CASSLETGHNQPQHF
>few|TRBV9|TRBJ2-1|TRBD2|15
TGTGCCAGCAGCGCGGGACTAGCGAGATACAATGAGCAGTTCTTC
CASSAGLARYNEQFF
>many|TRBV27|TRBJ2-7|.|15
TGTGCCAGCAGTTTATCACAGGGCCCCTCCTACGAGCAGTACTTC
CASSLSQGPSYEQYF
>few|TRBV12-3/TRBV12-4|TRBJ2-1|.|16
TGTGCCAGCAGTATCGCAGGGAGGTTGGCCTACAATGAGCAGTTCTTC
CASSIAGRLAYNEQFF
>many|TRBV12-5|TRBJ1-4|TRBD1|14
TGTGCTAGTGGGACAGGGGTTCCTAATGAAAAACTGTTTTTT
CASGTGVPNEKLFF
>few|TRBV5-4|TRBJ2-7|TRBD2|13
TGTGCCAGCAGACTAGCGGGCACAGACGAGCAGTACTTC
CASRLAGTDEQYF
>many|TRBV2|TRBJ1-2|.|11
TGTGCCACCACGCAGGGTTCCGGCTACACCTTC
CATTQGSGYTF
>many|TRBV28|TRBJ2-7|.|16
TGTGCCAGCAATGTTCCCGAAGCGGGTTCCGCCTACGAGCAGTACTTC
CASNVPEAGSAYEQYF
>many|TRBV12-3/TRBV12-4|TRBJ1-3|TRBD1|16
TGTGCCAGCAGTTCCACCCTGACAGGGGTTGGAAACACCATATATTTT
CASSSTLTGVGNTIYF
>few|TRBV4-1|TRBJ2-5|TRBD1|16
TGCGCCAGCAGCCAAAGGAAGAGGGGGCAAGAAGAGACCCAGTACTTC
CASSQRKRGQEETQYF
>many|TRBV11-2|TRBJ1-1|.|13
TGTGCCAGCAGCCACCACGAAAACACTGAAGCTTTCTTT
CASSHHENTEAFF
>many|TRBV14|TRBJ2-1|TRBD2|20
TGTGCCAGCAGCCACCAAGGACTAGCGGTCCACTACCCCGCCTACAATGAGCAGTTCTTC
CASSHQGLAVHYPAYNEQFF
>.|TRBV2|TRBJ2-5|.|14
TGTGCCAGCAGTGGGGACTCACCCATAGAGACCCAGTACTTC
CASSGDSPIETQYF
>few|TRBV27|TRBJ2-7|.|13
TGTGCCAGCAGTGGGGCAGGGGACTACGAGCAGTACTTC
CASSGAGDYEQYF
>few|TRBV20-1|TRBJ2-7|TRBD1|15
TGCAGTGCTAGACCGGACAGGGGAGGGTCCTACGAGCAGTACTTC
CSARPDRGGSYEQYF
>few|TRBV19|TRBJ1-1|TRBD1|17
TGTGCCAGTAGTATGGCCTACAGGGGGCACATGAACACTGAAGCTTTCTTT
CASSMAYRGHMNTEAFF
>few|TRBV12-3/TRBV12-4|TRBJ1-3|TRBD1|15
TGTGCCAGCAGATTAGGGGCAGGGGGGATTGTCACCATATATTTT
CASRLGAGGIVTIYF
>.|TRBV7-9|TRBJ2-7|.|14
TGTGCCAGCAGCCCAGGACAGAGACCCTACGAGCAGTACTTC
CASSPGQRPYEQYF
>many|TRBV7-9|TRBJ2-1|.|14
TGTGCCAGCAGCTTGACTAGAGAAGGCAATGAGCAGTTCTTC
CASSLTREGNEQFF
>.|TRBV27|TRBJ2-1|.|16
TGTGCCAGCAGTTTAGGCGGCCCGTGGAATAAAAGTGAGCAGTTCTTC
CASSLGGPWNKSEQFF
>.|TRBV5-1|TRBJ1-5|.|15
TGCGCCAGCAGACCCGGACAGAGCAGCAATCAGCCCCAGCATTTT
CASRPGQSSNQPQHF